The rows below give T cell receptor beta chains drawn from one sample of a study of T cell responses to AZD1222 COVID-19 vaccine. Sequencing was performed with immunoSEQ multiplex PCR; in TCRdb, only in-frame clones are kept and a portion is missing. The table has 70,000 or so clones, 80% to 85% seen once. The starting material was peripheral blood, obtained on day 0 of AZD1222 vaccination. These receptors were collected from an adult in good health. CDR3s include the opening cysteine and the closing phenylalanine or tryptophan. Fields, in order: D gene, J gene, clone size, V gene, CDR3 DNA, CDR3 protein. D genes are given only for firm matches. Some rows have no size entry. The others give once, few or many, or a class for an expanded clone.

D gene: TRBD2
J gene: TRBJ2-4
clone size: few
V gene: TRBV5-4
CDR3 DNA: TGTGCCAGCAGCTCGGGAGGGGTACTAGCCAAAAACATTCAGTACTTC
CDR3 protein: CASSSGGVLAKNIQYF

D gene: NA
J gene: TRBJ2-1
clone size: NA
V gene: TRBV7-2
CDR3 DNA: TGTGCCAGCAGCCCTAGGTACAGAAACAATGAGCAGTTCTTC
CDR3 protein: CASSPRYRNNEQFF

D gene: NA
J gene: TRBJ1-3
clone size: NA
V gene: TRBV5-1
CDR3 DNA: TGCGCCAGCAGCTTTTCTGCCCGGAGAGCTGGAAACACCATATATTTT
CDR3 protein: CASSFSARRAGNTIYF

D gene: NA
J gene: TRBJ2-1
clone size: NA
V gene: TRBV27
CDR3 DNA: TGTGCCAGCAGTTTGACAGACGGGGCCCACAATGAGCAGTTCTTC
CDR3 protein: CASSLTDGAHNEQFF

D gene: NA
J gene: TRBJ1-6
clone size: NA
V gene: TRBV27
CDR3 DNA: TGTGCCACCCAAGGACGGGGATTCACCCTCCACTTT
CDR3 protein: CATQGRGFTLHF

D gene: NA
J gene: TRBJ2-1
clone size: NA
V gene: TRBV30
CDR3 DNA: TGTGCCTGTACGGAGAGCCTTGAGCAGTTCTTC
CDR3 protein: CACTESLEQFF

D gene: NA
J gene: TRBJ2-2
clone size: NA
V gene: TRBV7-2
CDR3 DNA: TGTGCCAGCAGCTTAGCCATCTTGACGAACACCGGGGAGCTGTTTTTT
CDR3 protein: CASSLAILTNTGELFF

D gene: TRBD2
J gene: TRBJ2-7
clone size: NA
V gene: TRBV7-2
CDR3 DNA: TGTGCCAGCAGCTTCGGACTAGCGGGGTTCGAGCAGTACTTC
CDR3 protein: CASSFGLAGFEQYF

D gene: NA
J gene: TRBJ2-2
clone size: few
V gene: TRBV5-1
CDR3 DNA: TGCGCCAGCAGCTTTAACACCGGGGAGCTGTTTTTT
CDR3 protein: CASSFNTGELFF

D gene: NA
J gene: TRBJ1-2
clone size: NA
V gene: TRBV2
CDR3 DNA: TGTGCCAGCAAAGACGATTCCTATGGCTACACCTTC
CDR3 protein: CASKDDSYGYTF

D gene: NA
J gene: TRBJ2-5
clone size: once
V gene: TRBV6-5
CDR3 DNA: TGTGCCAGCAGCCGGGACTTCAGAGAGACCCAGTACTTC
CDR3 protein: CASSRDFRETQYF

D gene: NA
J gene: TRBJ1-4
clone size: NA
V gene: TRBV13
CDR3 DNA: TGTGCCAGCAGCGGACCGGGTGCCACTAATGAAAAACTGTTTTTT
CDR3 protein: CASSGPGATNEKLFF

D gene: TRBD1
J gene: TRBJ2-2
clone size: NA
V gene: TRBV5-6
CDR3 DNA: TGTGCCAGCACGCCCGGACAGGGTCTTGGGCTGTTTTTT
CDR3 protein: CASTPGQGLGLFF

D gene: NA
J gene: TRBJ2-5
clone size: NA
V gene: TRBV18
CDR3 DNA: TGTGCCAGCTCACCGAGGCAGTACCAAGAGACCCAGTACTTC
CDR3 protein: CASSPRQYQETQYF

D gene: NA
J gene: TRBJ1-5
clone size: once
V gene: TRBV18
CDR3 DNA: TGTGCCAGCTCAGGGGGGCCCAATCAGCCCCAGCATTTT
CDR3 protein: CASSGGPNQPQHF

D gene: NA
J gene: TRBJ1-1
clone size: NA
V gene: TRBV7-8
CDR3 DNA: TGTGCCAGCAGCTTAGAAGGGGTGTTCGGCACTGAAGCTTTCTTT
CDR3 protein: CASSLEGVFGTEAFF

D gene: NA
J gene: TRBJ1-2
clone size: NA
V gene: TRBV4-1
CDR3 DNA: TGCGCCAGCAGCCAACCCGGACAGAGAGGTGGCTACACCTTC
CDR3 protein: CASSQPGQRGGYTF

D gene: TRBD2
J gene: TRBJ2-7
clone size: NA
V gene: TRBV5-6
CDR3 DNA: TGTGCCAGCAGCCCGGGGGGGATGGGACGGACTTACGAGCAGTACTTC
CDR3 protein: CASSPGGMGRTYEQYF

D gene: TRBD1
J gene: TRBJ1-3
clone size: NA
V gene: TRBV25-1
CDR3 DNA: TGTGGCTCCGGGACAGCCTCCTCTGGAAACACCATATATTTT
CDR3 protein: CGSGTASSGNTIYF

D gene: NA
J gene: TRBJ1-2
clone size: NA
V gene: TRBV5-1
CDR3 DNA: TGCGCCAGCAGACGGGGTGACTATGGCTACACCTTC
CDR3 protein: CASRRGDYGYTF

D gene: TRBD1
J gene: TRBJ2-3
clone size: NA
V gene: TRBV14
CDR3 DNA: TGTGCCAGCAGCCCGGGCTTTGAGGACAGGGAAGTAAAAGATACGCAGTATTTT
CDR3 protein: CASSPGFEDREVKDTQYF

D gene: NA
J gene: TRBJ2-3
clone size: NA
V gene: TRBV21-1
CDR3 DNA: TGTGCCAGCACCGTCCGACAGGGGGGTGGGACAGATACGCAGTATTTT
CDR3 protein: CASTVRQGGGTDTQYF

D gene: TRBD1
J gene: TRBJ1-2
clone size: NA
V gene: TRBV7-8
CDR3 DNA: TGTGCCAGCAGCTTAGCCGGTCAGGGGGCAGGTGGCTACACCTTC
CDR3 protein: CASSLAGQGAGGYTF

D gene: NA
J gene: TRBJ2-2
clone size: NA
V gene: TRBV7-9
CDR3 DNA: TGTGCCAGCAGCTTTTTACAAACCGGGGAGCTGTTTTTT
CDR3 protein: CASSFLQTGELFF

D gene: TRBD2
J gene: TRBJ2-3
clone size: NA
V gene: TRBV9
CDR3 DNA: TGTGCCAGCAGCGTAGTAGCTAGCGGGGGGGCAGGGACAGATACGCAGTATTTT
CDR3 protein: CASSVVASGGAGTDTQYF

D gene: NA
J gene: TRBJ1-6
clone size: NA
V gene: TRBV5-6
CDR3 DNA: TGTGCCAGCAGGTCCGGGGCCCGTGGTTCACCCCTCCACTTT
CDR3 protein: CASRSGARGSPLHF

D gene: TRBD1
J gene: TRBJ1-1
clone size: NA
V gene: TRBV5-1
CDR3 DNA: TGCGCCAGCGGACGGAACAGGGGGTTGGACACTGAAGCTTTCTTT
CDR3 protein: CASGRNRGLDTEAFF

D gene: TRBD1
J gene: TRBJ1-5
clone size: NA
V gene: TRBV2
CDR3 DNA: TGTGCCAGCAGTTGGACAGGGGTGAATCAGCCCCAGCATTTT
CDR3 protein: CASSWTGVNQPQHF

D gene: NA
J gene: TRBJ2-3
clone size: NA
V gene: TRBV5-1
CDR3 DNA: TGCGCCAGCAGCCCTGGGGACCCAGGCACAGATACGCAGTATTTT
CDR3 protein: CASSPGDPGTDTQYF